This T cell receptor (beta chain) was sequenced for a study of radiation and T cells in renal cell carcinoma (dated by TCRdb to about 2020). In the study overall: Samples were obtained from a clinical trial, in which 15 Gy stereotactic body radiation therapy was delivered to primary renal cell carcinomas and nephrectomy was performed 4 weeks later. In total, 50 to 60 samples underwent TCR beta sequencing: about 25 tumors plus 27 peripheral blood samples. Across all 50 or so samples, several million unique CDR3 nucleotide sequences encoding some 2.6 million unique CDR3 amino acid sequences were identified. What the study reported, not specific to this receptor: No pretreatment tumor biopsies were available, so the baseline intratumoral presence of clonotypes could not be determined. Effects of radiation dose or scheduling on the TCR repertoire could not be addressed with the single-armed trial design. Tracking of blood repertoire dynamics stopped at approximately four weeks after treatment, with no follow-up past that point. An increase in top tumor clonotypes in blood was observed from baseline to 2 weeks post-radiation, followed by contraction by 4 weeks, which was taken to suggest transient expansion of tumor-resident clones.

To note about this clone: Its specific antigen is unknown. Base quality data are lacking; no much larger clone is found one base away.

This specimen's time point label, interpreted: baseline pretreatment blood. Taken with the paper, the label for treatment or condition translates to: 15 Gy SBRT to primary tumor, nephrectomy 4 weeks later. To track tumor-enriched clonotypes, serial peripheral blood was sampled from radiation-treated patients at baseline and at 2 weeks and 4 weeks after SBRT. Every patient's renal cell carcinoma showed clear cell pathology. Genomic DNA for TCR sequencing was prepared using the QIAamp DNA Blood Mini Kit (Qiagen). Only samples passing all quality control checks were included in the analyses. The immunoSEQ kit was used, according to the manufacturer's recommendations, to generate TCR beta libraries from genomic DNA. To prepare the libraries, a first multiplex PCR with proprietary primers was run, followed by a second PCR that added unique barcodes, and a bead cleanup was done after each round. A positive control reaction and a negative control reaction, both provided in the kit, were run with every batch of samples. The final libraries were assessed on an Agilent 4200 TapeStation D1000 ScreenTape, pooled by volume, and quantified by qPCR. An Illumina NextSeq500 fitted with a MidOutput 150-cycle cartridge performed the sequencing, running 156 Read1 cycles and 15 Index1 cycles with the kit's custom primers. The pooled library was loaded at approximately 0.95 pM with approximately 18% PhiX control spiked in. The published analysis was carried out like this. The vendor-processed data were analyzed in R, and a clonotype was defined as all T cells that share the same CDR3 nucleotide sequence. For clone abundance analyses, frequencies were normalized to the 10,000 most abundant clones in each sample. Public T cell clones, which averaged fewer than five per sample, were excluded before analysis. Tumor-enriched clonotypes and baseline blood-enriched clonotypes were defined as those with an abundance difference of at least 32-fold between compartments. A beta-binomial differential abundance model was used to identify clonotypes that expanded or contracted between blood time points. Tumor-blood repertoire similarity was measured with the Baroni-Urbani and Buser coefficient, and groups were compared using two-tailed Wilcoxon tests in R. Imported from immuneACCESS, the table was reduced by TCRdb to in-frame sequences with V and J called. These copies leave out some clones; in studies compared against another copy, an unresolved V gene accounts for under half, and the cause of the remainder is not known. Clonal size and the V and J genes are those of that table, whereas D and trimming came from the DNA. This sample is represented by some 95,000 clones; 75% to 90% of them were singletons. Of the sample, over 6% falls within the top ten clones.

The V and J ends are trimmed by 4 bases and 0 bases, leaving 9 bases between them. The CDR3 has 14 amino acids, counting the end cysteine and phenylalanine. The CDR3 DNA has 42 bases and is translated from base 1. The germline V gene (reference sequence) gives CDR1 as SGHNT and CDR2 as YYREEE. The rearranged segments are TRBV5-4 and TRBJ2-3, with the D gene not confidently named. The receptor's source is a man in his fifties or sixties with renal cell carcinoma. The sample consisted of blood, taken from a patient whose treatment included radiotherapy and nephrectomy. CDR3 protein: CASSAQFSTDTQYF. The DNA reads TGTGCCAGCAGCGCCCAGTTTAGCACAGATACGCAGTATTTT.